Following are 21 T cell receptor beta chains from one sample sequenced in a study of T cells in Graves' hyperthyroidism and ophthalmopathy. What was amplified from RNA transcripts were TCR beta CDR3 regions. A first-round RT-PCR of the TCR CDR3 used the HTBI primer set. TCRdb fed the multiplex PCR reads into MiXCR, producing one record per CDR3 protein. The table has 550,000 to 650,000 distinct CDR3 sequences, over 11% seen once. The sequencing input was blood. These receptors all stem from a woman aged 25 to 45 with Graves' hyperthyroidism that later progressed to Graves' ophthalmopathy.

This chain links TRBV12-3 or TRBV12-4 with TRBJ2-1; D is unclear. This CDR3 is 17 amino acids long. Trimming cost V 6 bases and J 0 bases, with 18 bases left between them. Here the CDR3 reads CASRALGRTSSYNEQFF. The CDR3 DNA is TGTGCCAGCAGGGCCCTTGGGCGGACCAGCTCCTACAATGAGCAGTTCTTC.

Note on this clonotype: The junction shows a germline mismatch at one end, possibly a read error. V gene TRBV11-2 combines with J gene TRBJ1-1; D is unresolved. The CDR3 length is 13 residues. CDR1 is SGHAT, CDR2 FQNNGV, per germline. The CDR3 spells CTSSLDGRTEAFF. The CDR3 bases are TGTACCAGCAGCTTAGATGGGCGGACTGAAGCTTTCTTT. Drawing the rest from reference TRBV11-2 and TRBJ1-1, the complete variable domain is EAGVAQSPRYKIIEKRQSVAFWCNPISGHATLYWYQQILGQGPKLLIQFQNNGVVDDSQLPKDRFSAERLKGVDSTLKIQPAKLEDSAVYLCTSSLDGRTEAFFGQGTRLTVV.

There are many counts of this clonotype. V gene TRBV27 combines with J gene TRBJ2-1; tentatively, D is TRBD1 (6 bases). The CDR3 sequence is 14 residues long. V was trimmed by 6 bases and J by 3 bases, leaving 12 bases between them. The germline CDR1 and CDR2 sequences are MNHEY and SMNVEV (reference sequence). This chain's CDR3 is CASRGHPDYNEQFF. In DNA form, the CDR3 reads TGTGCCAGCAGGGGACACCCAGACTACAATGAGCAGTTCTTC.

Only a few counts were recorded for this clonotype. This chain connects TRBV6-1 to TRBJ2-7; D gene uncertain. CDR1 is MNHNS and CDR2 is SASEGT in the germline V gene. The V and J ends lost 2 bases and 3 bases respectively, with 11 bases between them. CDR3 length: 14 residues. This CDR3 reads CASSEQDGVYEQYF. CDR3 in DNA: TGTGCCAGCAGTGAACAAGACGGAGTCTACGAGCAGTACTTC.

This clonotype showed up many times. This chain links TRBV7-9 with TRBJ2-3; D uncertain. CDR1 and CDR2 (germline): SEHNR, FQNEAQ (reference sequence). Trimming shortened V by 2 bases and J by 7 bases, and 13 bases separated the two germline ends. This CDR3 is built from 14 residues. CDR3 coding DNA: TGTGCCAGCAGCTTAATCGGTGAACTCAATACGCAGTATTTT. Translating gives CASSLIGELNTQYF.

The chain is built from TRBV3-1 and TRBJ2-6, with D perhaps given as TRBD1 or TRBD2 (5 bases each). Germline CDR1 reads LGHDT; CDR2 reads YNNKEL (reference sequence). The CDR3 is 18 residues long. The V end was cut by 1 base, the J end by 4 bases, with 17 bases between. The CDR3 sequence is CASSQAWGYSGGANVLTF. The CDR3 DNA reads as TGTGCCAGCAGCCAAGCCTGGGGGTACTCAGGCGGGGCCAACGTCCTGACTTTC.

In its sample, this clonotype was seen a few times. As DNA, the CDR3 is TGTGCCAGCAGTACAAACGACCAGCCCCAGCATTTT. Its translation is CASSTNDQPQHF. The genes are TRBV6-1 and TRBJ1-5; D uncertain. Per the germline V gene, CDR1 is MNHNS and CDR2 is SASEGT. Trimming took off 5 bases at V and 7 bases at J, with 9 bases between the two ends. This CDR3 is 12 amino acids long.

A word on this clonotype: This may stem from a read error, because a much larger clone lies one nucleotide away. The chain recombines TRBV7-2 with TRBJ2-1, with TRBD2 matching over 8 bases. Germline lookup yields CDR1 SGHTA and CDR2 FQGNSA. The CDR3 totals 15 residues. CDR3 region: CASSLSGRGYSEQFF. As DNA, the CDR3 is TGTGCCAGCAGCTTATCCGGGAGGGGCTACAGTGAGCAGTTCTTC.

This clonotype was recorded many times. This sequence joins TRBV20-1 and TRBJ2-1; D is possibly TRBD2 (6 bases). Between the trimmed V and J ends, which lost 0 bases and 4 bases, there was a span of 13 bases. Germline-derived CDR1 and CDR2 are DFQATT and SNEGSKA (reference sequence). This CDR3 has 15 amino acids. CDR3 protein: CSARDPGSAYNEQFF. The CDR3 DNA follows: TGCAGTGCTAGAGACCCCGGGAGCGCGTACAATGAGCAGTTCTTC.

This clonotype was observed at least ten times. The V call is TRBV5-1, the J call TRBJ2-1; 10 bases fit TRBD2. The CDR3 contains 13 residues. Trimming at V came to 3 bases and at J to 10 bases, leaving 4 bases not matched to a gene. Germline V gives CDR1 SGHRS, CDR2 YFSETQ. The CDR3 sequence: CASSSKTSGEQFF. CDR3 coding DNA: TGCGCCAGCAGCTCAAAGACTAGCGGGGAGCAGTTCTTC.

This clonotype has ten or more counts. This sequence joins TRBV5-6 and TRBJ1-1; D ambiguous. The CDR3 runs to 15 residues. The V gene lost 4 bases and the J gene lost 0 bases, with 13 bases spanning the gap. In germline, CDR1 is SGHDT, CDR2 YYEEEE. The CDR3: CASSPERSVNTEAFF. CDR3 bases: TGTGCCAGCAGCCCTGAGAGATCGGTGAACACTGAAGCTTTCTTT.

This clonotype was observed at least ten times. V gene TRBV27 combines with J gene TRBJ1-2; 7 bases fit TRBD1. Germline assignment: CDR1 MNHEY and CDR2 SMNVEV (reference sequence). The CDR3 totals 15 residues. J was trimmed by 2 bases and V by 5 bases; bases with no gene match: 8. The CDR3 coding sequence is TGTGCCAGCAGTCCCCAGGGGGTGAAGAACTATGGCTACACCTTC. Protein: CASSPQGVKNYGYTF.

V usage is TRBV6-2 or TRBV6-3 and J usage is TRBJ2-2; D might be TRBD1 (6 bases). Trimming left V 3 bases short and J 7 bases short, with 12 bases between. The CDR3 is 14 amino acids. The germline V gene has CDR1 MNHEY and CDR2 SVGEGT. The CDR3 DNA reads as TGTGCCAGCAGTTATGTGGGGGCAGGCGGGGAGCTGTTTTTT. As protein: CASSYVGAGGELFF.

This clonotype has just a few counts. This CDR3 is CASTSTGGYNEQFF. The CDR3, as DNA: TGTGCCAGTACGTCGACAGGGGGGTACAATGAGCAGTTCTTC. The genes are TRBV19 and TRBJ2-1; 9 bases agree with TRBD1. The CDR3 spans 14 residues. CDR1 and CDR2 from the germline V gene are LNHDA and SQIVND (reference sequence). The junction had 5 bases not matched to a gene; V was cut back by 7 bases and J by 4 bases. Drawing the rest from reference TRBV19 and TRBJ2-1, the complete variable domain is DGGITQSPKYLFRKEGQNVTLSCEQNLNHDAMYWYRQDPGQGLRLIYYSQIVNDFQKGDIAEGYSVSREKKESFPLTVTSAQKNPTAFYLCASTSTGGYNEQFFGPGTRLTVL.

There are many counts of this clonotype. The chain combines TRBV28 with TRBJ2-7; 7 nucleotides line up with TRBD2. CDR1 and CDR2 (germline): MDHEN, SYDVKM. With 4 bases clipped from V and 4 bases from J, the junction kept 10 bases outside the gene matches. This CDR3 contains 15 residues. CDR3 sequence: CASSSSAGAKYEQYF. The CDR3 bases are TGTGCCAGCAGTTCCTCGGCGGGAGCGAAATACGAGCAGTACTTC.

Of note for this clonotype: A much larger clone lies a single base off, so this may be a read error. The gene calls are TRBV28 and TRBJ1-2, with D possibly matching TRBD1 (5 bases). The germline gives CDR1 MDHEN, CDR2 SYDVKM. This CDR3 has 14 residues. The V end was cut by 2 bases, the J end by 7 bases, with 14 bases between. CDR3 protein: CASSLVPRRGGYTF. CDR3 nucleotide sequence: TGTGCCAGCAGTTTAGTTCCAAGGAGGGGTGGCTACACCTTC.

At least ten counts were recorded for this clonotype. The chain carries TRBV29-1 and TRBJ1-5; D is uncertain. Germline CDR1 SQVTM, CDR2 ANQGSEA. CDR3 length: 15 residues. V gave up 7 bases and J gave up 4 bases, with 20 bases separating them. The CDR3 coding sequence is TGCAGCGCCGCTCTTGCGGGGAGTTTAAATCAGCCCCAGCATTTT. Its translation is CSAALAGSLNQPQHF.

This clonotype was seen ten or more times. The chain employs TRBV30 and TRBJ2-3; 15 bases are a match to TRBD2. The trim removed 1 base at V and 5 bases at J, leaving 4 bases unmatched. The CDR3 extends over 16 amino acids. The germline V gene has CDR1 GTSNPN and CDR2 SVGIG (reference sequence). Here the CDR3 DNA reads TGTGCCTGGAGTGGGACTAGCGGGAGGGCCGTAGATACGCAGTATTTT. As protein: CAWSGTSGRAVDTQYF.

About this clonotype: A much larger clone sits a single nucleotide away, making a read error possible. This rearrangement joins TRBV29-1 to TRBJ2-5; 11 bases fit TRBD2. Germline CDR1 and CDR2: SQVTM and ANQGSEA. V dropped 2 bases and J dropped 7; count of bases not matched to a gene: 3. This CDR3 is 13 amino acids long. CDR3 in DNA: TGCAGCGTTGAAACTAGCGGGAGAGGGACCCAGTACTTC. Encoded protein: CSVETSGRGTQYF.

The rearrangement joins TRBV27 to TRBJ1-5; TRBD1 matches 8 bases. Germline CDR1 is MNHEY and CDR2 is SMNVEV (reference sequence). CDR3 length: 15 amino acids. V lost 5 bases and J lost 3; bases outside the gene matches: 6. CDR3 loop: CASSPRDRNNQPQHF. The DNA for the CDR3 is TGTGCCAGCAGTCCCCGGGACAGGAACAATCAGCCCCAGCATTTT.

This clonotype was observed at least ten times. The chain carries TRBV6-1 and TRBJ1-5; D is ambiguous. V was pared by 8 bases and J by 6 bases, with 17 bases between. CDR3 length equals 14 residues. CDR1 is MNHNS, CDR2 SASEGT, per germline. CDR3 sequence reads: CASSHGVNGQPQHF. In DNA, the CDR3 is TGTGCCAGCTCCCACGGGGTTAACGGTCAGCCCCAGCATTTT.